Described below is a single TCR beta chain sequence and its context. The antigen is undetermined. With V trimmed by 4 bases and J by 3 bases, 17 bases remained unmatched. In germline, CDR1 is SGHDN, CDR2 FVKESK. The CDR3 loop spans 20 amino acids. TCRdb keeps only in-frame clones here, not all; method: immunoSEQ multiplex PCR. The sample shows some 6,200 clones, approximately 90% of them seen only once. The data were obtained in a study of immune cell composition in non-small cell lung cancer. Study-level results: Tumour TCR-beta clonality was not significantly tied to smoking pack-years.

Normal lung was taken at the farthest possible site, at least 3 cm from tumour. The rearrangement uses TRBV14 and TRBJ2-7; 14 nucleotides align to TRBD2. This receptor was taken from a human donor with non-small cell lung cancer. Input material: non-adjacent lung tissue. CDR3 sequence (DNA): TGTGCCAGCAGCCGGGAGCCGGGACTAGCGGGAGCCGGTGCCCTCTACGAGCAGTACTTC. It is translated as CASSREPGLAGAGALYEQYF.